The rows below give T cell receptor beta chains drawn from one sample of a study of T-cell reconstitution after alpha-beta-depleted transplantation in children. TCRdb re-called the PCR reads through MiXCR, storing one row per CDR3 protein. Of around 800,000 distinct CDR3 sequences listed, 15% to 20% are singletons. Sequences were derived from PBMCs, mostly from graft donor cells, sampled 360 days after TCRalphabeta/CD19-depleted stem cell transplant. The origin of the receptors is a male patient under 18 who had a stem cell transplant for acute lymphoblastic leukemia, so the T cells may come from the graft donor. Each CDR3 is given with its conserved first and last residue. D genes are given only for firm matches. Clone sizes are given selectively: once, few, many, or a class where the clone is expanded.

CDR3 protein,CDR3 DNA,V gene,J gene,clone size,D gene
CATSRGAGAAGNTIYF,TGTGCCACCAGCAGAGGGGCAGGGGCCGCCGGAAACACCATATATTTT,TRBV15,TRBJ1-3,few,.
CASSQDTVLVYNEQFF,TGTGCCAGCAGCCAAGACACCGTTCTTGTTTACAATGAGCAGTTCTTC,TRBV3-1,TRBJ2-1,.,.
CACSRGTAYNSPLHF,TGTGCCTGCAGCCGTGGGACAGCCTATAATTCACCCCTCCACTTT,TRBV3-1,TRBJ1-6,once,TRBD1
CASSSPGTGFGYTF,TGTGCCAGCAGTTCACCCGGGACAGGGTTTGGTTACACCTTC,TRBV28,TRBJ1-2,.,TRBD1
CASSFRTGGSGELFF,TGTGCCAGCAGTTTTCGAACAGGGGGATCTGGGGAGCTGTTTTTT,TRBV12-3/TRBV12-4,TRBJ2-2,many,TRBD1
CASTVKGSTFF,TGTGCCAGCACAGTGAAGGGGAGTACGTTCTTC,TRBV2,TRBJ2-1,.,.
CASSLALGIYEQYF,TGTGCCAGCAGCTTAGCGTTGGGGATCTACGAGCAGTACTTC,TRBV7-2,TRBJ2-7,many,.
CASSLGSTSGSYTGELFF,TGCGCCAGCAGCTTGGGTTCGACTAGCGGGAGTTACACCGGGGAGCTGTTTTTT,TRBV5-1,TRBJ2-2,.,TRBD2
CASSAAGTVVTDTQYF,TGTGCCAGCAGTGCCGCCGGGACCGTCGTCACAGATACGCAGTATTTT,TRBV2,TRBJ2-3,.,.
CASKTPLAGSYNEQFF,TGTGCCAGCAAAACCCCACTAGCGGGATCCTACAATGAGCAGTTCTTC,TRBV2,TRBJ2-1,.,TRBD2
CASSFWKVPGELFF,TGTGCCAGCAGTTTTTGGAAGGTGCCCGGGGAGCTGTTTTTT,TRBV12-3/TRBV12-4,TRBJ2-2,.,.
CATSRDRGTHSPLHF,TGTGCCACCAGCAGAGATCGCGGCACTCATTCACCCCTCCACTTT,TRBV15,TRBJ1-6,.,.
CASSSRTLGNYEQYF,TGTGCCAGTAGTTCCCGGACGTTGGGTAACTACGAGCAGTACTTC,TRBV19,TRBJ2-7,.,.
CASRRAGTGDSPLHF,TGTGCCAGCAGACGTGCCGGGACAGGGGATTCACCCCTCCACTTT,TRBV7-9,TRBJ1-6,.,TRBD1
CASTPSRLGLGDTQYF,TGTGCCAGCACCCCCTCTCGCCTGGGGTTGGGAGATACGCAGTATTTT,TRBV12-3/TRBV12-4,TRBJ2-3,few,.
CATRDYYRLTDTQYF,TGTGCCACCCGGGATTACTACAGATTAACAGATACGCAGTATTTT,TRBV2,TRBJ2-3,few,.
CAIGTFYNEQFF,TGTGCCATCGGGACTTTCTACAATGAGCAGTTCTTC,TRBV10-3,TRBJ2-1,.,.
CASSSRQGRDNEQFF,TGTGCCAGCAGCTCCAGACAGGGTCGGGACAATGAGCAGTTCTTC,TRBV7-9,TRBJ2-1,few,TRBD1
CASGRAHEQYF,TGTGCCAGCGGCAGGGCCCACGAGCAGTACTTC,TRBV5-8,TRBJ2-7,.,.
CASSSPGRGDEQFF,TGCGCCAGCAGCTCCCCGGGGAGGGGCGATGAGCAGTTCTTC,TRBV5-1,TRBJ2-1,few,TRBD2
CSATQWETQYF,TGCAGTGCCACACAATGGGAGACCCAGTACTTC,TRBV20-1,TRBJ2-5,.,.
CASSLGGTNTF,TGTGCCAGCAGTTTGGGGGGGACAAACACCTTC,TRBV12-3/TRBV12-4,TRBJ1-2,few,.
CASSLDASSGNTIYF,TGTGCCAGCAGTTTAGACGCAAGCTCTGGAAACACCATATATTTT,TRBV12-3/TRBV12-4,TRBJ1-3,few,.
CASRLAGRYQETQYF,TGTGCCAGCAGACTAGCGGGACGGTACCAAGAGACCCAGTACTTC,TRBV12-3/TRBV12-4,TRBJ2-5,.,TRBD2
CSVAVGQAKETQYF,TGCAGCGTTGCCGTGGGACAGGCCAAAGAGACCCAGTACTTC,TRBV29-1,TRBJ2-5,few,TRBD1
CASSPGSLLAGSAYNEQFF,TGTGCCAGCAGCCCCGGATCCCTTCTAGCGGGATCAGCTTACAATGAGCAGTTCTTC,TRBV11-2,TRBJ2-1,few,TRBD2
CSVNHRGGYQETQYF,TGCAGCGTTAACCACAGGGGGGGATACCAAGAGACCCAGTACTTC,TRBV29-1,TRBJ2-5,.,.
CASSLGVRAGYNEQFF,TGTGCCAGCAGCTTAGGAGTCCGTGCAGGGTACAATGAGCAGTTCTTC,TRBV11-1,TRBJ2-1,.,.
CATSRGSSGSSYEQYF,TGTGCCACCAGCAGAGGGTCTAGCGGGAGCTCCTACGAGCAGTACTTC,TRBV15,TRBJ2-7,.,TRBD2
CASTLSGRSDTQYF,TGTGCCAGTACCCTAAGCGGGAGGTCAGATACGCAGTATTTT,TRBV19,TRBJ2-3,once,TRBD2
CASSLTPRVGGDTQYF,TGTGCCAGCAGCTTAACCCCCCGTGTTGGAGGAGATACGCAGTATTTT,TRBV7-3,TRBJ2-3,.,.
CASRNTGRAYNSPLHF,TGTGCCAGCAGGAATACAGGACGTGCTTATAATTCACCCCTCCACTTT,TRBV12-3/TRBV12-4,TRBJ1-6,few,.
CASSFQGGEGYEQYF,TGTGCCAGCAGCTTCCAAGGGGGAGAGGGCTACGAGCAGTACTTC,TRBV7-6,TRBJ2-7,.,.
CASSLGIGLAGFYNEQFF,TGTGCCAGCAGTTTAGGGATCGGACTAGCGGGTTTTTACAATGAGCAGTTCTTC,TRBV12-3/TRBV12-4,TRBJ2-1,.,TRBD2
CASSPNREQFF,TGCGCCAGCAGCCCGAACAGGGAGCAGTTCTTC,TRBV5-1,TRBJ2-1,.,.
CASSVGLQGGLGETQYF,TGTGCCAGCAGCGTAGGTCTACAGGGGGGATTGGGGGAGACCCAGTACTTC,TRBV9,TRBJ2-5,.,TRBD1
CASRGQGGSPLHF,TGTGCCAGCCGGGGACAGGGTGGCTCACCCCTCCACTTT,TRBV12-3/TRBV12-4,TRBJ1-6,few,TRBD1